This T cell receptor (beta chain) appears in the sequencing data of a study of blood T cell repertoires in COVID-19. As processed by the authors: By means of reference gene primer amplification, nucleated cell counts were estimated. Method: immunoSEQ multiplex PCR; TCRdb's copy keeps in-frame clones and lacks some. The DNA gave D and trimming, while V, J and clone size come from that table. This sample has some 140,000 clones, with 70% to 90% found just once. Looked up from germline, CDR1 is MNHNS and CDR2 is SASEGT. Trimming removed 0 bases at V and 7 bases at J, with 10 bases between. This CDR3 is 15 amino acids long.

The sequence derives from a man in his 70s with active COVID-19. The source material was peripheral blood. The chain has TRBV6-1 and TRBJ1-6; perhaps TRBD1 as D (5 bases). CDR3 in DNA: TGTGCCAGCAGTGAAGCATTTAGGGGAAATTCACCCCTCCACTTT. This codes for CASSEAFRGNSPLHF.